These 30 T cell receptor beta chains were all obtained from the same sample, sequenced in a study of glioma-infiltrating T cells after dendritic cell vaccination (dated by TCRdb to the mid-2010s). Library preparation used the immunoSEQ multiplex PCR assay. TCRdb provides this immuneACCESS table in a form limited to in-frame rearrangements. Some clones are lacking; in checked studies, under half of them reflect an unresolved V gene, and why the rest are absent is not known. The sample table records tens of thousands of clones; roughly 90% of these occur just once. The ten largest clones represent over 2% of the sample. Sequenced here: blood, sampled before dendritic cell vaccination. These receptors originate from a human donor with glioblastoma.

The J gene is TRBJ2-5, the V gene TRBV27, with TRBD1 matching 9 bases. There are 14 residues in the CDR3. Germline V lookup: CDR1 MNHEY, CDR2 SMNVEV (reference sequence). The V segment lost 3 bases and the J segment 5 bases; nucleotides outside the gene matches: 4. The CDR3 reads CASSLNRGRETQYF. Written as DNA, the CDR3 is TGTGCCAGCAGTTTGAACAGGGGGCGGGAGACCCAGTACTTC.

The rearrangement uses TRBV2 and TRBJ2-1, with TRBD1 as a possible D gene (5 bases). This CDR3 is 12 amino acids long. Trimming pared 7 bases from V and 9 bases from J, leaving 13 bases between. Looked up from germline, CDR1 is SNHLY and CDR2 is FYNNEI. CDR3 protein: CASIYQGVEQFF. The DNA for the CDR3 is TGTGCCAGCATCTATCAGGGTGTTGAGCAGTTCTTC.

This clone was seen a single time. This sequence joins TRBV6-1 and TRBJ2-5, with TRBD2 matching 8 bases. J lost 2 bases, V lost 7 bases, and 6 bases had no gene match. The germline V gene has CDR1 MNHNS and CDR2 SASEGT. The CDR3 is 14 residues long. The CDR3 DNA reads as TGTGCCAGCATCCTCGGGGGGGTTCAAGAGACCCAGTACTTC. It translates to CASILGGVQETQYF.

This chain connects TRBV4-1 to TRBJ1-1; D perhaps matches TRBD1 (5 bases). The CDR3 runs 12 residues. Germline CDR1 MGHRA, CDR2 YSYEKL. Trimming removed 7 bases from V and 3 bases from J, with 9 bases in between. The CDR3 region is CASTWGDTEAFF. In DNA, the CDR3 is TGCGCCAGCACTTGGGGGGACACTGAAGCTTTCTTT.

CDR3 amino acids: CASSYTGTGKYGYTF. DNA for the CDR3: TGTGCCAGCAGTTACACAGGGACAGGGAAGTATGGCTACACCTTC. The V call is TRBV6-6, the J call TRBJ1-2, with 9 positions matching TRBD1. This CDR3 region has 15 residues. CDR1 and CDR2 from the germline V gene are MNHNY and SVGAGI (reference sequence). The ends lost 2 bases at V and 5 bases at J; junction bases unmatched: 6.

V usage is TRBV9 and J usage is TRBJ1-2; maybe TRBD1 (5 bases). The V gene's germline CDR1 is SGDLS and CDR2 YYNGEE. This CDR3 comprises 15 residues. With 0 bases removed from V and 4 bases from J, the gap between germline ends came to 13 bases. The CDR3 DNA sequence: TGTGCCAGCAGCGTAGTTGGAGGGGTTTCCTATGGCTACACCTTC. This sequence encodes CASSVVGGVSYGYTF.

The rearrangement links TRBV2 to TRBJ2-7; perhaps TRBD1 as D (5 bases). CDR1 and CDR2 (germline): SNHLY, FYNNEI. This CDR3 contains 12 residues. V was cut by 4 bases and J by 7 bases, with 11 bases left in between. This CDR3 reads CASSATGQEQYF. The CDR3 nucleotides are TGTGCCAGCAGTGCCACAGGTCAAGAGCAGTACTTC. The full variable domain, completed using reference TRBV2 and TRBJ2-7, is EPEVTQTPSHQVTQMGQEVILRCVPISNHLYFYWYRQILGQKVEFLVSFYNNEISEKSEIFDDQFSVERPDGSNFTLKIRSTKLEDSAMYFCASSATGQEQYFGPGTRLTVT.

The genes are TRBV19 and TRBJ1-1, with D tentatively TRBD1 (5 bases). Germline assignment: CDR1 LNHDA and CDR2 SQIVND (reference sequence). The CDR3 totals 13 residues. Trimming stripped 10 bases from V and 4 bases from J, with 16 bases between. DNA of the CDR3: TGTGCCACCACCGGGGGACTACGCACTGAAGCTTTCTTT. Translation gives CATTGGLRTEAFF.

The chain employs TRBV27 and TRBJ1-6; a possible D gene is TRBD1 (5 bases). There are 15 residues in the CDR3. From germline, CDR1 is MNHEY and CDR2 SMNVEV (reference sequence). V was cut by 2 bases and J by 9 bases, with 14 bases left in between. CDR3 DNA sequence: TGTGCCAGCAGTTTAGGGGCAGGGTTCGTTTCACCCCTCCACTTT. Translated: CASSLGAGFVSPLHF.

Here the CDR3 reads CASRGSSGGKTTNTGELFF. In DNA form, the CDR3 reads TGTGCCAGTCGTGGTTCTAGCGGGGGGAAAACCACGAACACCGGGGAGCTGTTTTTT. The chain combines TRBV19 with TRBJ2-2; 11 bases fit TRBD2. Trimming at V came to 8 bases and at J to 0 bases, leaving 14 bases not matched to a gene. The CDR3 is 19 residues long. CDR1 and CDR2 (germline): LNHDA, SQIVND (reference sequence). Looking up the rest from reference TRBV19 and TRBJ2-2 gives the full variable domain: DGGITQSPKYLFRKEGQNVTLSCEQNLNHDAMYWYRQDPGQGLRLIYYSQIVNDFQKGDIAEGYSVSREKKESFPLTVTSAQKNPTAFYLCASRGSSGGKTTNTGELFFGEGSRLTVL.

The J gene is TRBJ2-1, the V gene TRBV7-9; 7 bases match TRBD1. Trimming cost V 6 bases and J 7 bases; bases outside gene matches: 12. The CDR3 spans 15 residues. The germline V gene has CDR1 SEHNR and CDR2 FQNEAQ (reference sequence). The CDR3: CASSNPADRPNEQFF. The CDR3 DNA reads as TGTGCCAGCAGTAACCCAGCGGACAGGCCGAATGAGCAGTTCTTC.

V and J are TRBV5-8 and TRBJ1-1, with TRBD1 identical over 11 bases. This CDR3 is 16 amino acids long. The V gene's germline CDR1 is SGHTS and CDR2 YDEGEE. V shed 2 bases, J shed 4 bases, and the junction held 7 bases outside the gene matches. CDR3: CASSLGQGAMSTEAFF. CDR3 nucleotide sequence: TGTGCCAGCAGCTTAGGACAGGGGGCTATGAGCACTGAAGCTTTCTTT. Using reference TRBV5-8 and TRBJ1-1 for the parts outside the CDR3, the full variable domain is EAGVTQSPTHLIKTRGQQATLRCSPISGHTSVYWYQQALGLGLQFLLWYDEGEERNRGNFPPRFSGRQFPNYSSELNVNALELEDSALYLCASSLGQGAMSTEAFFGQGTRLTVV.

The chain carries TRBV18 and TRBJ1-3; D perhaps matches TRBD1 (6 bases). The CDR3 has 15 residues. The V end was cut by 1 base, the J end by 0 bases, with 7 bases between. From germline, CDR1 is KGHSH and CDR2 LQKENI. CDR3 nucleotide sequence: TGTGCCAGCTCACCACGGACAGCCTCTGGAAACACCATATATTTT. This gives the protein CASSPRTASGNTIYF. The whole variable domain, filled in from reference TRBV18 and TRBJ1-3, reads NAGVMQNPRHLVRRRGQEARLRCSPMKGHSHVYWYRQLPEEGLKFMVYLQKENIIDESGMPKERFSAEFPKEGPSILRIQQVVRGDSAAYFCASSPRTASGNTIYFGEGSWLTVV.

This clone was found a few times. The genes are TRBV6-5 and TRBJ2-3, with 7 nucleotides matching TRBD2. This CDR3 spans 15 amino acids. V lost 2 bases, J lost 1 base, and 3 bases stayed unmatched. Germline lookup yields CDR1 MNHEY and CDR2 SVGAGI. Written as DNA, the CDR3 is TGTGCCAGCAGTTACCGCGGGGGACGCACAGATACGCAGTATTTT. Its protein product is CASSYRGGRTDTQYF.

Remarks on this clone: The sample has other DNA sequences that encode this CDR3 too. The chain carries TRBV5-1 and TRBJ1-6; no definite D call. Germline CDR1 is SGHRS and CDR2 is YFSETQ. This CDR3 is 13 amino acids long. The ends were cut back, 0 bases at V and 10 bases at J, with 8 bases in the middle. CDR3 sequence (DNA): TGCGCCAGCAGCTTGGATGGCGGATCACCCCTCCACTTT. Protein: CASSLDGGSPLHF.

The gene calls are TRBV10-3 and TRBJ2-5; no firm D call. The CDR3 has 11 amino acids. V was shortened by 6 bases and J by 5 bases, with 7 bases between the two germline ends. In germline, CDR1 is ENHRY, CDR2 SYGVKD. Here the CDR3 DNA reads TGTGCCATCAGAAGCACGGAGACCCAGTACTTC. The encoded protein is CAIRSTETQYF.

The rearrangement links TRBV12-5 to TRBJ2-7; tentatively, D is TRBD2 (6 bases). V was pared by 6 bases and J by 4 bases, with 7 bases between. Germline assignment: CDR1 LGHNT and CDR2 FRNRAP. The CDR3 is made up of 11 amino acids. In DNA form, the CDR3 reads TGTGCTAGTGGCCGGGGGTACGAGCAGTACTTC. As protein: CASGRGYEQYF. The full variable domain, its missing parts supplied by reference TRBV12-5 and TRBJ2-7, is DARVTQTPRHKVTEMGQEVTMRCQPILGHNTVFWYRQTMMQGLELLAYFRNRAPLDDSGMPKDRFSAEMPDATLATLKIQPSEPRDSAVYFCASGRGYEQYFGPGTRLTVT.

The rearrangement uses TRBV21-1 and TRBJ2-5; the table calls TRBD2, which could not be checked here. TRBV21-1 is classified as a pseudogene. The CDR3 runs to 18 residues. Here the CDR3 reads CASSKESRGLAAQETQYF. CDR3 sequence (DNA): TGTGCCAGCAGCAAAGAGAGTAGGGGACTAGCGGCGCAAGAGACCCAGTACTTC.

The genes are TRBV5-1 and TRBJ2-6, with D perhaps matching TRBD1 (6 bases). V gave up 4 bases and J gave up 4 bases, with 15 bases separating them. CDR3 length: 16 amino acids. The germline CDR1 and CDR2 sequences are SGHRS and YFSETQ. The CDR3 loop reads CASSHSRGSGANVLTF. The CDR3 DNA reads TGCGCCAGCAGCCACTCGAGGGGGAGCGGGGCCAACGTCCTGACTTTC.

The chain joins TRBV11-2 to TRBJ1-1; D ambiguous. The CDR3 is made up of 14 amino acids. The V and J ends lost 6 bases and 2 bases respectively, with 13 bases between them. Germline V lookup: CDR1 SGHAT, CDR2 FQNNGV. The CDR3 DNA is TGTGCCAGCAGTGTGGGCTCCTTTAACACTGAAGCTTTCTTT. It yields the protein CASSVGSFNTEAFF.

A word on this clone: A read error may produce the germline difference seen at one junction end. This chain connects TRBV7-6 to TRBJ1-3; D is perhaps TRBD1 (6 bases). The CDR3 is 12 amino acids. Germline values: CDR1 SGHVS, CDR2 FNYEAQ. The CDR3 coding sequence is TGCCAGCAGCTGGGACATCGAAACACCATATATTTT. Protein sequence: CQQLGHRNTIYF.

This chain links TRBV7-9 with TRBJ2-7, with 11 positions matching TRBD1. The J segment lost 2 bases and the V segment lost 5 bases, leaving 8 bases of the junction unmatched. The CDR3 length is 16 residues. Germline V gives CDR1 SEHNR, CDR2 FQNEAQ (reference sequence). CDR3 sequence (DNA): TGTGCCAGCAGCCCTAGTGCGGGACAGGGGGCCTACGAGCAGTACTTC. Protein: CASSPSAGQGAYEQYF.

The rearrangement joins TRBV5-1 to TRBJ1-2; 8 nucleotides match TRBD1. This CDR3 is built from 13 residues. The germline V gene encodes CDR1 SGHRS and CDR2 YFSETQ. J lost 6 bases, V lost 3 bases, and 4 bases had no gene match. The CDR3 region has the DNA TGCGCCAGCAGCTCAGGACAGGGTAATGGCTACACCTTC. It codes for CASSSGQGNGYTF.

The V call is TRBV30, the J call TRBJ2-5, with TRBD1 as a possible D gene (6 bases). The germline V gene encodes CDR1 GTSNPN and CDR2 SVGIG (reference sequence). The CDR3 totals 14 residues. Trimming stripped 4 bases from V and 5 bases from J, with 17 bases between. CDR3 sequence: CAWNARGPAETQYF. CDR3 DNA sequence: TGTGCCTGGAATGCCAGGGGCCCTGCGGAGACCCAGTACTTC.

The CDR3 DNA reads TGTGCCAGTAGCCCGACAGGGGAACGGAACGAGCAGTACTTC. Its protein product is CASSPTGERNEQYF. The genes are TRBV19 and TRBJ2-7; 8 bases align to TRBD1. The CDR3 consists of 14 residues. V shed 6 bases and J 5 bases; nucleotides not matched to a gene: 9. Germline-derived CDR1 and CDR2 are LNHDA and SQIVND (reference sequence).

CDR3 protein: CASRAFWTTSYNSPLHF. The CDR3 nucleotides read TGCGCCAGCCGGGCATTCTGGACTACCTCCTATAATTCACCCCTCCACTTT. The chain combines TRBV23-1 with TRBJ1-6; D is unclear. TRBV23-1 is sorted into the ORF group, with uncertain function. The CDR3 runs to 17 residues. Trimming removed 8 bases at V and 0 bases at J, with 17 bases between.

The J gene is TRBJ2-3, the V gene TRBV10-1; tentatively, D is TRBD1 (5 bases). The CDR3 has 13 residues. Trimming left V 0 bases short and J 9 bases short, with 10 bases between. CDR1 is WNHNN and CDR2 is SYGVQD in the germline V gene (reference sequence). The CDR3 region has the DNA TGCGCCAGCAGTGAGTCTCACCCAGGGACGCAGTATTTT. Its protein is CASSESHPGTQYF.

The chain recombines TRBV27 with TRBJ2-7, with D perhaps TRBD2 (6 bases). The CDR3 consists of 14 residues. Trimming took 2 bases from V and 1 from J, leaving 9 bases between them. Germline V gives CDR1 MNHEY, CDR2 SMNVEV (reference sequence). CDR3 DNA sequence: TGTGCCAGCAGTTTAGGAGGGGAATCCTACGAGCAGTACTTC. The encoded protein is CASSLGGESYEQYF.

The chain is built from TRBV6-5 and TRBJ2-7; D might be TRBD2 (5 bases). The CDR3 spans 16 residues. The germline V gene has CDR1 MNHEY and CDR2 SVGAGI. Trimming removed 0 bases at V and 2 bases at J, with 14 bases between. Written as DNA, the CDR3 is TGTGCCAGCAGTTACTCGTTCCGTAGCGTCACCTACGAGCAGTACTTC. This codes for CASSYSFRSVTYEQYF.

The chain joins TRBV2 to TRBJ1-5; 7 positions match TRBD1. The CDR3 sequence is 15 residues long. Germline CDR1 and CDR2: SNHLY and FYNNEI. V lost 5 bases and J lost 7; bases outside the gene matches: 11. The CDR3 DNA reads TGTGCCAGCAGTATCGCAGGGGGATCCAGGCAGCCCCAGCATTTT. Its protein product is CASSIAGGSRQPQHF.